The rows below give T cell receptor beta chains drawn from one sample of a study of T cell changes during pregnancy in multiple sclerosis. Measured with immunoSEQ multiplex PCR; TCRdb has only the in-frame clones, and not every one. The repertoire holds approximately 80,000 clones, approximately 90% seen once, with 3.5% in the top ten. The sequences come from PBMCs, collected in the first trimester of pregnancy. The receptor source for this set is a female donor in good health, serving as a control in a pregnancy study. Some clones in this sample may be carry-over from other donors' samples. Each CDR3 is given with its conserved first and last residue. D genes are given only for firm matches. The size entry is marked missing in some rows and otherwise reads once, few, many or a size class.

cdr3_nt cdr3_aa j_call v_call clone_size d_call
TGTGCCAGCAGCTTAGTGGTTAGCGCGGAGGTCGGGGAGCTGTTTTTT CASSLVVSAEVGELFF TRBJ2-2 TRBV7-8 once -
TGTGCCAGCAGCTTAACTCTATCGGGGGAGCTGTTTTTT CASSLTLSGELFF TRBJ2-2 TRBV11-3 few -
TGTGCCATTCTGGGGGGGGCAGACTATGGCTACACCTTC CAILGGADYGYTF TRBJ1-2 TRBV6-5 - -
TGCGCCAGCAGCTGGGACCCCGGGACAGGAGGTGGCTACACCTTC CASSWDPGTGGGYTF TRBJ1-2 TRBV5-1 - TRBD1
TGTGCCAGCAGTTTTCTAGCGGGAGGGCTAAAGACCCAGTACTTC CASSFLAGGLKTQYF TRBJ2-5 TRBV27 - TRBD2
TGTGCCAGCAGTGACCCCGGCCAACGGGGCACTGAAGCTTTCTTT CASSDPGQRGTEAFF TRBJ1-1 TRBV25-1 once -
TGTGCCAGTAGTATCGTTGCAGGCCAATGGTCCGATACGCAGTATTTT CASSIVAGQWSDTQYF TRBJ2-3 TRBV19 - -
TGTGCCAGCAGCGCACAGGCAGGCACGCAGTATTTT CASSAQAGTQYF TRBJ2-3 TRBV9 - -
TGTGCCAGCAGCTTAGGAGGAAAAGAAAAACTGTTTTTT CASSLGGKEKLFF TRBJ1-4 TRBV7-9 - -
TGTGCCAGCAGCTCGCGCGGACTTAGGAACACTGAAGCTTTCTTT CASSSRGLRNTEAFF TRBJ1-1 TRBV11-2 - -
TGCGCCAGCAGCCAAGGGTTGATAGCGGGAGGGTGGGGCACCGGGGAGCTGTTTTTT CASSQGLIAGGWGTGELFF TRBJ2-2 TRBV4-3 few TRBD2
TGCGCCAGCAGGGAAACAGGGGGCGCGAACTATGGCTACACCTTC CASRETGGANYGYTF TRBJ1-2 TRBV5-1 - TRBD1
TGTGCCAGCAGTGTGACAGACGCGAACACTGAAGCTTTCTTT CASSVTDANTEAFF TRBJ1-1 TRBV27 - -